These 4 T cell receptor beta chains share one sample of origin, sequenced in a study of cytomegalovirus exposure and HLA in healthy donors. Produced via immunoSEQ multiplex PCR; TCRdb's table is partial and in-frame only. The repertoire holds approximately 71,000 clones, approximately 90% seen once, with around 3% in the top ten. The sample comprised PBMCs. These receptors originate from a man aged 18 to 30 in good health and CMV-seronegative.

This rearrangement joins TRBV7-6 to TRBJ2-3; 9 bases are shared with TRBD2. Looked up from germline, CDR1 is SGHVS and CDR2 is FNYEAQ. The CDR3 loop spans 17 amino acids. J gave up 5 bases and V 1 base, and 10 bases lay outside the gene matches. The CDR3 DNA reads TGTGCCAGCAGCTTAGTTTTCGGCGGGAGGGAGATAGATACGCAGTATTTT. Its translation is CASSLVFGGREIDTQYF.

The rearrangement links TRBV5-1 to TRBJ2-3; D gene uncertain. The CDR3 loop spans 14 amino acids. Germline V gene lookup returns CDR1 SGHRS and CDR2 YFSETQ. With 0 bases removed from V and 2 bases from J, the gap between germline ends came to 7 bases. CDR3 residues: CASSLDGYTDTQYF. DNA for the CDR3: TGCGCCAGCAGCTTGGACGGGTACACAGATACGCAGTATTTT.

The genes are TRBV4-3 and TRBJ2-1, with 10 bases identical to TRBD2. The CDR3 is 14 amino acids. Germline values: CDR1 LGHNA, CDR2 YSLEER. V lost 0 bases to trimming and J lost 9 bases; unmatched junction nucleotides: 2. The CDR3 DNA sequence: TGCGCCAGCAGCCAAGATTGGACTAGCGGTGAGCAGTTCTTC. This sequence encodes CASSQDWTSGEQFF.

This chain connects TRBV15 to TRBJ2-5, with 12 bases matching TRBD2. J gave up 5 bases and V 5 bases, and 9 bases lay outside the gene matches. Per the germline V gene, CDR1 is LNHNV and CDR2 is YYDKDF (reference sequence). This CDR3 is 16 amino acids long. In DNA form, the CDR3 reads TGTGCCACCAGCCTGGGACTAGCGGGCCCTCGGGAGACCCAGTACTTC. Translating it yields CATSLGLAGPRETQYF.